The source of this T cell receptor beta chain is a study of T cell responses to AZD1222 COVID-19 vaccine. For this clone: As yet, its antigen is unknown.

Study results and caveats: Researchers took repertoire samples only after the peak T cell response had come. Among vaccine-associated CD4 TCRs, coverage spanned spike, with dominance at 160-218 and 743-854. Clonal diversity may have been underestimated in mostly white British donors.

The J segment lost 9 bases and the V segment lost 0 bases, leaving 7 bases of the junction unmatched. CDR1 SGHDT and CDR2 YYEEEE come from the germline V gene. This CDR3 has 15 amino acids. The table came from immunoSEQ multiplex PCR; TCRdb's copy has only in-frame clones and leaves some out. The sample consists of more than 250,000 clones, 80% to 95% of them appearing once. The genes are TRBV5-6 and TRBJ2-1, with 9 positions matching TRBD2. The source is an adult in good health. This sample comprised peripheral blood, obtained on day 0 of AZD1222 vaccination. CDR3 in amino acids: CASSLGGLAGLEQFF. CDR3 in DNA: TGTGCCAGCAGCTTGGGCGGGCTAGCGGGGCTTGAGCAGTTCTTC.